The following is a T cell receptor beta chain sequence with its context. The target antigen is unknown. The data derive from a study of T cells in tumors after PD-1 blockade. Study findings and constraints: Approximately 41% of tumor TCR clonotypes were also found in blood. Only pre- versus post-treatment comparisons showed clonal replacement.

Some clones are missing from TCRdb's copy, which holds only in-frame ones; the method was immunoSEQ multiplex PCR. The repertoire holds more than 6,500 clones, with roughly 69% as singletons. The CDR3 runs to 15 residues. With V trimmed by 4 bases and J by 7 bases, 11 bases remained unmatched. CDR1 is SQVTM and CDR2 is ANQGSEA in the germline V gene. This chain joins TRBV29-1 and TRBJ1-4; 8 positions match TRBD1. Material: tumor tissue, obtained after anti-PD-1 treatment. The clonotype originates from a human donor with basal cell carcinoma. Here the CDR3 DNA reads TGCAGCGTTGTCCTCCCAGGGGGCAGGAGTGAAAAACTGTTTTTT. Translating it yields CSVVLPGGRSEKLFF.